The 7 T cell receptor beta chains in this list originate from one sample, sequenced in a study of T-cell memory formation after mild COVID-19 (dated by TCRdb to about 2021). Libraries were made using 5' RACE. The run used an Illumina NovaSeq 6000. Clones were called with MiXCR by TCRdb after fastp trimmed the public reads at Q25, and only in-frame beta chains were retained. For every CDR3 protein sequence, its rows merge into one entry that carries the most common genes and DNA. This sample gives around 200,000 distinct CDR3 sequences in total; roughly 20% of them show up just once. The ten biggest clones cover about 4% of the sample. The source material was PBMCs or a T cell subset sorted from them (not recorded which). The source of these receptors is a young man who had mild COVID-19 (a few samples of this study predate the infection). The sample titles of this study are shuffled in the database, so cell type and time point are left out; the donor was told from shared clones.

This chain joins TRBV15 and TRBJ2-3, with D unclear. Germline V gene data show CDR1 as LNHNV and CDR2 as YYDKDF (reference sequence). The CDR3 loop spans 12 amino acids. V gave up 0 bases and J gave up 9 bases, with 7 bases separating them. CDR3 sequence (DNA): TGTGCCACCAGCAGAGATCAAGGGACGCAGTATTTT. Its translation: CATSRDQGTQYF.

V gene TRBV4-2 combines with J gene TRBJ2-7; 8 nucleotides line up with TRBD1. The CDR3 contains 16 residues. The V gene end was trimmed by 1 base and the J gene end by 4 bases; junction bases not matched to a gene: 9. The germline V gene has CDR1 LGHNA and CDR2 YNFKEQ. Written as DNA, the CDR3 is TGTGCCAGCAGCCAAGCCACCGGGACAGGTGCTTACGAGCAGTACTTC. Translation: CASSQATGTGAYEQYF.

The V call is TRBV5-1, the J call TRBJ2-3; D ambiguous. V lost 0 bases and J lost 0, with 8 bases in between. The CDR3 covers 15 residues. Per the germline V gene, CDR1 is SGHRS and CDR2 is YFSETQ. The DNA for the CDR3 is TGCGCCAGCAGCTTGGACACTGCTAGCACAGATACGCAGTATTTT. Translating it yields CASSLDTASTDTQYF.

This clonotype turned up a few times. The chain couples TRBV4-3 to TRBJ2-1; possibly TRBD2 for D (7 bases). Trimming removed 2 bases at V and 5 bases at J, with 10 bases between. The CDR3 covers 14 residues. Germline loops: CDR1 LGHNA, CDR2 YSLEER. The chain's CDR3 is CASSQRGAHNEQFF. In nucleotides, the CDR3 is TGCGCCAGCAGCCAACGGGGGGCCCACAATGAGCAGTTCTTC.

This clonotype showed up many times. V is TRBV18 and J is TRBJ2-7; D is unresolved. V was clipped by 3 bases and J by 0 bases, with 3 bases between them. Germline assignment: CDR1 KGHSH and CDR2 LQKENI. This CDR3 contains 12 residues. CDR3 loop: CASSPGSYEQYV. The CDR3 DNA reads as TGTGCCAGCTCACCCGGCTCCTACGAGCAGTACGTC.

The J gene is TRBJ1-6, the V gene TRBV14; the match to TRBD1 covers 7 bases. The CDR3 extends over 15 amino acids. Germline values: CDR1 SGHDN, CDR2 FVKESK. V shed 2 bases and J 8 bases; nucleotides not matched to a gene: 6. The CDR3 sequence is CASSQYRGGDSPLHF. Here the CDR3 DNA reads TGTGCCAGCAGCCAATACAGGGGCGGAGATTCACCCCTCCACTTT.

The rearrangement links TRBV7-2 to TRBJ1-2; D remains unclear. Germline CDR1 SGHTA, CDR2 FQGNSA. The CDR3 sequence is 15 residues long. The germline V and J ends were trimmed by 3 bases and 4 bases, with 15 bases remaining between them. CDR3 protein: CASSLQVTSLYGYTF. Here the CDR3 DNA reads TGTGCCAGCAGCTTGCAGGTGACTTCTCTCTATGGCTACACCTTC.